This T cell receptor beta chain was recorded in a study of blood T cell repertoires in COVID-19. Across the whole study: Sources were T cells, B-cell-depleted T cells, or PBMCs; the material itself was cDNA or gDNA.

TCRdb keeps only in-frame clones here, not all; method: immunoSEQ multiplex PCR. The data hold some 400,000 clones, with 90% observed a single time. CDR1 and CDR2 (germline): KGHSH, LQKENI. V gave up 4 bases and J gave up 0 bases, with 16 bases separating them. The CDR3 length is 17 residues. The sequenced material came from peripheral blood. This TCR came from a young man with active or convalescent COVID-19. The chain couples TRBV18 to TRBJ1-5; tentatively, D is TRBD1 (6 bases). The CDR3 nucleotides read TGTGCCAGCTCACTATCCCGACAGGCAAATAGCAATCAGCCCCAGCATTTT. This encodes CASSLSRQANSNQPQHF.